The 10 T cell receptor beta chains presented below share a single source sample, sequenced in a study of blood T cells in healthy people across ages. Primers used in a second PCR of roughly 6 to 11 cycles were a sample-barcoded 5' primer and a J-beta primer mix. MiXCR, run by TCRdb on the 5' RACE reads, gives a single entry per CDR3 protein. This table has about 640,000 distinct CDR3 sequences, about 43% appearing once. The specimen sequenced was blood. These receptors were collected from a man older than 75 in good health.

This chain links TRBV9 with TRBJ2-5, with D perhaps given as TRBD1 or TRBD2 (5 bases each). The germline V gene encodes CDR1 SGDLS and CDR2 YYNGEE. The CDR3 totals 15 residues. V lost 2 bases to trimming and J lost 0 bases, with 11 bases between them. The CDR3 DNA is TGTGCCAGCAGCGTGACCGGGACCCACCAAGAGACCCAGTACTTC. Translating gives CASSVTGTHQETQYF. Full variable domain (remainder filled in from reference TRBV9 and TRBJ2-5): DSGVTQTPKHLITATGQRVTLRCSPRSGDLSVYWYQQSLDQGLQFLIQYYNGEERAKGNILERFSAQQFPDLHSELNLSSLELGDSALYFCASSVTGTHQETQYFGPGTRLLVL.

CDR3 protein: CASSLEPSGRGDTQYF. CDR3 in DNA: TGCGCCAGCAGCTTGGAGCCTAGCGGGAGGGGTGATACGCAGTATTTT. The rearrangement joins TRBV5-1 to TRBJ2-3; 12 nucleotides match TRBD2. The J segment lost 6 bases and the V segment lost 0 bases, leaving 5 bases of the junction unmatched. The CDR3 consists of 16 residues. Germline assignment: CDR1 SGHRS and CDR2 YFSETQ.

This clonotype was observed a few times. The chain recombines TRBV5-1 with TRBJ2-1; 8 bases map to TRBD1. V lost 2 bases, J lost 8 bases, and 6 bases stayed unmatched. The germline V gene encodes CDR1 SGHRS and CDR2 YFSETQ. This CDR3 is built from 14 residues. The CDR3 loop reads CASSFGQGLDEQFF. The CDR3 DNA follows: TGCGCCAGCAGCTTCGGACAGGGCTTGGATGAGCAGTTCTTC.

CDR3 sequence reads: CASSQEGQGDEQYF. In nucleotides, the CDR3 is TGCGCCAGCAGCCAGGAAGGACAGGGTGACGAGCAGTACTTC. The V call is TRBV4-3, the J call TRBJ2-5; TRBD1 agrees at 8 bases. The DNA end favors TRBJ2-7, so the J call may be wrong. This CDR3 comprises 14 residues. The germline gives CDR1 LGHNA, CDR2 YSLEER.

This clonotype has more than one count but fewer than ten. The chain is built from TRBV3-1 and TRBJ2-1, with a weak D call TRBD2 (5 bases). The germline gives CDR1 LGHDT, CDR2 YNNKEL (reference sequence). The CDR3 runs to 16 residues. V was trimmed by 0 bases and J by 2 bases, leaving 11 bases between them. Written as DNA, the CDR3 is TGTGCCAGCAGCCAAGAATTTCAGCGGACCTACAATGAGCAGTTCTTC. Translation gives CASSQEFQRTYNEQFF.

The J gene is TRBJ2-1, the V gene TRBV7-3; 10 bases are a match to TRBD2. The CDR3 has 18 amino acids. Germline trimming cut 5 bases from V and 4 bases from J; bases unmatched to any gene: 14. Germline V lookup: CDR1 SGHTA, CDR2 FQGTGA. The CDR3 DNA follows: TGTGCCAGCAGCCAAACCTCGGGTAGCGGGAGGAAATACAATGAGCAGTTCTTC. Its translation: CASSQTSGSGRKYNEQFF.

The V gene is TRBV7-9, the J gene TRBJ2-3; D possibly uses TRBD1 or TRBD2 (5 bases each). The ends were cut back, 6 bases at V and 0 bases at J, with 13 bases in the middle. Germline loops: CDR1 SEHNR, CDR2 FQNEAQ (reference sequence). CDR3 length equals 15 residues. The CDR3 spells CASSRPGRSTDTQYF. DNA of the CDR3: TGTGCCAGCAGTCGACCGGGACGTAGCACAGATACGCAGTATTTT.

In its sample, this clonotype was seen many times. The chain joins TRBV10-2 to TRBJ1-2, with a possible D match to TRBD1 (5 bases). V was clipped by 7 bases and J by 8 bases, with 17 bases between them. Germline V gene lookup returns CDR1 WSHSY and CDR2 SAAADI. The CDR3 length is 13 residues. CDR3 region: CASTTGTTVGYTF. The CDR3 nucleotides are TGCGCCAGCACTACCGGGACGACGGTAGGCTACACCTTC.

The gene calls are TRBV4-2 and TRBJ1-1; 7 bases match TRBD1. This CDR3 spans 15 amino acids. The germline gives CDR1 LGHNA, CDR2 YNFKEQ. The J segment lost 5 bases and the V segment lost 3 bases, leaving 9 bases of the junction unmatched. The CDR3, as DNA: TGTGCCAGCAGCCAGAACCGCAGGGGGGGGACTGAAGCTTTCTTT. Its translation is CASSQNRRGGTEAFF.

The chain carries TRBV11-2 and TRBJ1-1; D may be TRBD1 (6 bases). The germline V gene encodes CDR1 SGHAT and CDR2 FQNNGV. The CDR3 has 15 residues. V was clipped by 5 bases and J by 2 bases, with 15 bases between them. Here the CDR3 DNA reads TGTGCCAGCAGCCCCGGAGACAGGATAAACACTGAAGCTTTCTTT. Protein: CASSPGDRINTEAFF. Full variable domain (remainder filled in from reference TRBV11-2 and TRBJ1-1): EAGVAQSPRYKIIEKRQSVAFWCNPISGHATLYWYQQILGQGPKLLIQFQNNGVVDDSQLPKDRFSAERLKGVDSTLKIQPAKLEDSAVYLCASSPGDRINTEAFFGQGTRLTVV.